This entry features one TCR beta chain sequence. TCRdb analysed the RT-PCR reads with MiXCR anew, one entry per CDR3 protein. This table holds about 310,000 distinct CDR3 sequences, about a fifth found once. The CDR3 totals 14 residues. Between the trimmed V and J ends, which lost 4 bases and 4 bases, there was a span of 13 bases. Germline CDR1 and CDR2: SNHLY and FYNNEI. The sample is drawn from a study of response to subunit inactivated influenza vaccine. The receptor was derived from a man aged 45 to 70 who received an inactivated influenza vaccine. The material was PBMCs from blood, obtained around 22 months after vaccination. The rearrangement links TRBV2 to TRBJ1-2; D uncertain. CDR3 region: CASSGAESFYGYTF. The CDR3 DNA is TGTGCCAGCAGTGGGGCAGAGTCCTTCTATGGCTACACCTTC.